This record covers a single T cell receptor beta chain. Its cognate antigen is unknown. Naive CD8 cells, CD45RO-negative and positively selected for CCR7, excluded terminally differentiated effector memory CD45RA+ cells. The source of the sample is a study of shared clonotypes between healthy human individuals. Findings of the study overall: Despite large depth, rarefaction showed incomplete sorted-subset sequencing.

TCRdb's table, derived via immunoSEQ multiplex PCR, lists solely in-frame clones and lacks some. The table shows roughly 2,000,000 clones, with approximately 95% occurring only once. Trimming stripped 1 base from V and 5 bases from J, with 17 bases between. Germline assignment: CDR1 LGHNA and CDR2 YSLEER. CDR3 length: 16 residues. The chain links TRBV4-3 to TRBJ2-5, with a tentative D call TRBD2 (6 bases). Sequencing used naive CD8+ T cells sorted from blood. This receptor was taken from a man younger than 30 in good health. The CDR3: CASSQGWGEVGETQYF. Here the CDR3 DNA reads TGCGCCAGCAGCCAAGGGTGGGGGGAGGTGGGCGAGACCCAGTACTTC.